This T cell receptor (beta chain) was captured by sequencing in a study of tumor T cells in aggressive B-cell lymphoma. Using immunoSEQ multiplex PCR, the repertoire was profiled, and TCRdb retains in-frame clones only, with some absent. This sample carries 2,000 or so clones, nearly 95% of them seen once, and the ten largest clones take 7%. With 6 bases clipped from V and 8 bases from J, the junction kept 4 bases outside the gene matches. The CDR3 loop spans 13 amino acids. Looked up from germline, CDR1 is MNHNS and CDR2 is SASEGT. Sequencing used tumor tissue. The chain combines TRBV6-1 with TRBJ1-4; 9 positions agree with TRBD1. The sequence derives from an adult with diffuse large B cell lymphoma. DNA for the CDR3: TGTGCCAGCAGGGGACAGGGCGAAGAAAAACTGTTTTTT. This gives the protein CASRGQGEEKLFF.